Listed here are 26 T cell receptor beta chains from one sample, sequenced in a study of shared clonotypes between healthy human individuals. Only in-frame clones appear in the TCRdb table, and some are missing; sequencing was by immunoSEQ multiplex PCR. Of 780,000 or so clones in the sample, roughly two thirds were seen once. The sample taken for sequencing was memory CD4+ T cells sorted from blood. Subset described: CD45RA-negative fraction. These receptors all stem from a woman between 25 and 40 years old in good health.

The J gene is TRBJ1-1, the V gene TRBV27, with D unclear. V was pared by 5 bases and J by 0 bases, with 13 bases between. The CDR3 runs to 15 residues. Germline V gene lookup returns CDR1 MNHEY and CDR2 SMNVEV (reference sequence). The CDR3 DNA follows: TGTGCCAGCAGTCTGCTGACGGGGATGAACACTGAAGCTTTCTTT. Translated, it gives CASSLLTGMNTEAFF.

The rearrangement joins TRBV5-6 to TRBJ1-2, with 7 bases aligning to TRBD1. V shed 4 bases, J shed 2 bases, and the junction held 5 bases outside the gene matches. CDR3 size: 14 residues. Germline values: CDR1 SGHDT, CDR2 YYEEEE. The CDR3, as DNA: TGTGCCAGCAGCCCCCTGACAGGGAACTATGGCTACACCTTC. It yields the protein CASSPLTGNYGYTF.

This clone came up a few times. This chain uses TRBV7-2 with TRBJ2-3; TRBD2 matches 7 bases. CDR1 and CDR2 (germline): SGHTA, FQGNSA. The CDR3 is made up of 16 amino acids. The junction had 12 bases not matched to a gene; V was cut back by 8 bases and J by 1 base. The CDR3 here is CASRPWAGEGTDTQYF. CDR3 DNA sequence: TGTGCCAGCCGCCCCTGGGCGGGAGAGGGCACAGATACGCAGTATTTT. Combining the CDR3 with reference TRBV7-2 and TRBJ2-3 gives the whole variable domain GAGVSQSPSNKVTEKGKDVELRCDPISGHTALYWYRQSLGQGLEFLIYFQGNSAPDKSGLPSDRFSAERTGGSVSTLTIQRTQQEDSAVYLCASRPWAGEGTDTQYFGPGTRLTVL.

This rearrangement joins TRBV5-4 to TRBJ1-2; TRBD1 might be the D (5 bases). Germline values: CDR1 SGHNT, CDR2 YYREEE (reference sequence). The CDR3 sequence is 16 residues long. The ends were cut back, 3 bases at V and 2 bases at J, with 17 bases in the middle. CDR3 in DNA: TGTGCCAGCAGCTCTGGAGGGGCCTTTTGGAACTATGGCTACACCTTC. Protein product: CASSSGGAFWNYGYTF.

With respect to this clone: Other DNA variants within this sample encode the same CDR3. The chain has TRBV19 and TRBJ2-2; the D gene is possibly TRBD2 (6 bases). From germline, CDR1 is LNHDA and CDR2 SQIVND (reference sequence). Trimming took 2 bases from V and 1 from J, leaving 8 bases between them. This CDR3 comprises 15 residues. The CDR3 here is CASSIFGGNTGELFF. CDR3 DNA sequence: TGTGCCAGTAGTATATTCGGGGGGAACACCGGGGAGCTGTTTTTT.

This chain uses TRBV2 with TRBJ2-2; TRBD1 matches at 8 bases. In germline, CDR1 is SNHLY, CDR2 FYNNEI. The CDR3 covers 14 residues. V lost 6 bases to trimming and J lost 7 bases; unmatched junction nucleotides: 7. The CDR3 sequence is CASSLDREVGELFF. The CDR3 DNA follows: TGTGCCAGCAGCCTGGACAGGGAGGTCGGGGAGCTGTTTTTT.

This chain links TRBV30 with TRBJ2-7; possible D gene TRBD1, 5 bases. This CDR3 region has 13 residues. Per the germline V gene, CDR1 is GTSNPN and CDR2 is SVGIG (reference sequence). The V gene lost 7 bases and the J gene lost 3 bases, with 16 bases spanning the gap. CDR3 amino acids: CAYRRGGDYEQYF. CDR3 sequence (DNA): TGTGCCTACCGAAGGGGTGGGGACTACGAGCAGTACTTC.

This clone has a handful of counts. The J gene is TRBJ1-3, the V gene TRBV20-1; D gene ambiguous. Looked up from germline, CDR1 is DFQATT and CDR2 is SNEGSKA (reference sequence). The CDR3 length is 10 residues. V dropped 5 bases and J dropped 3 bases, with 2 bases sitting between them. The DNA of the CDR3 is TGCAGTGCTTTTGGAAACACCATATATTTT. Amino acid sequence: CSAFGNTIYF.

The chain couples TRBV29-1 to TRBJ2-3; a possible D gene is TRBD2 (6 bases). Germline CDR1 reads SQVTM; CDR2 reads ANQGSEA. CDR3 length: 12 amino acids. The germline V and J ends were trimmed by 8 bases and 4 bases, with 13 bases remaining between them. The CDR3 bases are TGCAGCTCCAGACTAGGCCCAGATACGCAGTATTTT. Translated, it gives CSSRLGPDTQYF.

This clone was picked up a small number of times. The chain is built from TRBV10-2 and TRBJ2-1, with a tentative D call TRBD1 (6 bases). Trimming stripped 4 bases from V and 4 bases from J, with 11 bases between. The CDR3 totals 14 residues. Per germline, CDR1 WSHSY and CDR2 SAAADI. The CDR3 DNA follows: TGCGCCAGCAGTGGATCGACAGGTTACAATGAGCAGTTCTTC. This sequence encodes CASSGSTGYNEQFF.

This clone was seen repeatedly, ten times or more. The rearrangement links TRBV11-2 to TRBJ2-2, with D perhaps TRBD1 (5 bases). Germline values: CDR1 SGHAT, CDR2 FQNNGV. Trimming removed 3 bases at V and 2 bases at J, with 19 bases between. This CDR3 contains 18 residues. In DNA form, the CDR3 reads TGTGCCAGCAGCTTCCCTAGTGCGACAGAAATAAACACCGGGGAGCTGTTTTTT. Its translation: CASSFPSATEINTGELFF.

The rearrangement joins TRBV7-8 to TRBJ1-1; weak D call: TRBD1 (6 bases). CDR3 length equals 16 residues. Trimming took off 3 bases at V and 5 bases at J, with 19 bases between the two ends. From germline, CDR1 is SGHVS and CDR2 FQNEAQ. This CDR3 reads CASSFGGGQVRTEAFF. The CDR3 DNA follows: TGTGCCAGCAGCTTTGGGGGGGGCCAGGTACGGACTGAAGCTTTCTTT. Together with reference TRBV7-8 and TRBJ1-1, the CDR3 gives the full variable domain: GAGVSQSPRYKVAKRGQDVALRCDPISGHVSLFWYQQALGQGPEFLTYFQNEAQLDKSGLPSDRFFAERPEGSVSTLKIQRTQQEDSAVYLCASSFGGGQVRTEAFFGQGTRLTVV.

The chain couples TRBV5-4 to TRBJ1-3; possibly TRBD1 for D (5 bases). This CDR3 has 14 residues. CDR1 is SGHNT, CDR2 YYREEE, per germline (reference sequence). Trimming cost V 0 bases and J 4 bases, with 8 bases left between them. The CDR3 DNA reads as TGTGCCAGCAGCTTGGTAGGGGAAGGAAACACCATATATTTT. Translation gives CASSLVGEGNTIYF.

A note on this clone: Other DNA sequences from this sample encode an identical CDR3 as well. The CDR3 DNA follows: TGTGCCAGCAGCCGGGGACTAGCGGGACTAGAGACCCAGTACTTC. Translation gives CASSRGLAGLETQYF. V is TRBV7-2 and J is TRBJ2-5, with TRBD2 matching over 13 bases. This CDR3 region has 15 residues. The germline CDR1 and CDR2 sequences are SGHTA and FQGNSA. The V and J ends lost 5 bases and 4 bases, in that order; junction bases with no gene match: 4.

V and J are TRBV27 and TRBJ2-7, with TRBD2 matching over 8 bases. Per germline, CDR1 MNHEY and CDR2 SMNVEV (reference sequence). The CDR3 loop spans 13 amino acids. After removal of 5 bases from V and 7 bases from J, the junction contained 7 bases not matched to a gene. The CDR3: CASSTGLAREQYF. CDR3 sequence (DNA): TGTGCCAGCAGTACCGGACTAGCACGGGAGCAGTACTTC.

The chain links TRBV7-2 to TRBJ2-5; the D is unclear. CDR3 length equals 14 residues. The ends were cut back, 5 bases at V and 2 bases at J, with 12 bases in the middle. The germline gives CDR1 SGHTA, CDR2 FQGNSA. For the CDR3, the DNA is TGTGCCAGCAGCGTCTTAGGTGGACAAGAGACCCAGTACTTC. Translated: CASSVLGGQETQYF.

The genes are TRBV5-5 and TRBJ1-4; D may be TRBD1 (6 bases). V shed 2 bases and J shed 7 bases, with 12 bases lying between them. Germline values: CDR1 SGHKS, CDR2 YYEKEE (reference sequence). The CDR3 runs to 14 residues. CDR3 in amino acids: CASSFQAGVEKLFF. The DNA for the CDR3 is TGTGCCAGCAGCTTTCAGGCAGGGGTTGAAAAACTGTTTTTT. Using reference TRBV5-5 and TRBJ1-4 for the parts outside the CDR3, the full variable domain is DAGVTQSPTHLIKTRGQQVTLRCSPISGHKSVSWYQQVLGQGPQFIFQYYEKEERGRGNFPDRFSARQFPNYSSELNVNALLLGDSALYLCASSFQAGVEKLFFGSGTQLSVL.

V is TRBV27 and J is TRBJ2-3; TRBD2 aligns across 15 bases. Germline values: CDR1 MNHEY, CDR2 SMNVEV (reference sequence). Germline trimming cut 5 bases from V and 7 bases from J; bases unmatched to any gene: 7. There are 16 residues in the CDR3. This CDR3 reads CASSKGTSGRLNTQYF. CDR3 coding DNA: TGTGCCAGCAGTAAAGGGACTAGCGGGAGGCTTAATACGCAGTATTTT.

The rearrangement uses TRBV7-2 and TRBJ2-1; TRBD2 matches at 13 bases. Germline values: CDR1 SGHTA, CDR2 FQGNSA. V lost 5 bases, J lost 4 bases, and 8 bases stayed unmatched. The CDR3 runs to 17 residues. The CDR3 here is CASSRTSGSGGYNEQFF. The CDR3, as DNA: TGTGCCAGCAGCCGGACTAGCGGGAGTGGGGGATACAATGAGCAGTTCTTC. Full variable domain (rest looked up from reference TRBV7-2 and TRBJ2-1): GAGVSQSPSNKVTEKGKDVELRCDPISGHTALYWYRQSLGQGLEFLIYFQGNSAPDKSGLPSDRFSAERTGGSVSTLTIQRTQQEDSAVYLCASSRTSGSGGYNEQFFGPGTRLTVL.

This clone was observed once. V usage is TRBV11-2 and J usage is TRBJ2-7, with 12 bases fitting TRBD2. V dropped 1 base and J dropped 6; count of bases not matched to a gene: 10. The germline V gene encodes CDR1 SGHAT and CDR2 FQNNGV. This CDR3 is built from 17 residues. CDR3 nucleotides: TGTGCCAGCAGCTTAGCCCCCAGTCCTAGCGGGAGGGGCGAGCAGTACTTC. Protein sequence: CASSLAPSPSGRGEQYF.

CDR3 DNA sequence: TGTGCCAGCAGCACCAACTCTGGAAACACCATATATTTT. As protein: CASSTNSGNTIYF. The gene calls are TRBV6-1 and TRBJ1-3; D ambiguous. This CDR3 is 13 amino acids long. V was cut by 6 bases and J by 0 bases, with 6 bases left in between. Germline CDR1 reads MNHNS; CDR2 reads SASEGT.

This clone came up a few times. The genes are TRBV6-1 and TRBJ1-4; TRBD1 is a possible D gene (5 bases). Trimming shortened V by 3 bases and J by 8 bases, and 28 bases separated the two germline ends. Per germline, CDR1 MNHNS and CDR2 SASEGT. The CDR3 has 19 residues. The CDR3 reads CASSDLGVRRGASGEKLFF. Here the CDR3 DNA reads TGTGCCAGCAGTGATCTCGGCGTGCGTAGGGGAGCTTCGGGGGAAAAACTGTTTTTT.

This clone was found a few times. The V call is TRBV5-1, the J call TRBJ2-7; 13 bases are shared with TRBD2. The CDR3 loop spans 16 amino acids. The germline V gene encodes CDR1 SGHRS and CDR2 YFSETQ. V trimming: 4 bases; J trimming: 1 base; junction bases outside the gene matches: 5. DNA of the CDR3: TGCGCCAGCAGCCCACCGGGACTAGCGGGGTCCTACGAGCAGTACTTC. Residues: CASSPPGLAGSYEQYF.

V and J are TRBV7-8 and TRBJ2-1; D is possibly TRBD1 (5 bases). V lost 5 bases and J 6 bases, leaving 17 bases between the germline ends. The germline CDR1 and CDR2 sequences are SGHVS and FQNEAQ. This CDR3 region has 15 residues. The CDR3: CASSPWTYIGNEQFF. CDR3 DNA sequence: TGTGCCAGCAGCCCGTGGACATATATCGGCAATGAGCAGTTCTTC.

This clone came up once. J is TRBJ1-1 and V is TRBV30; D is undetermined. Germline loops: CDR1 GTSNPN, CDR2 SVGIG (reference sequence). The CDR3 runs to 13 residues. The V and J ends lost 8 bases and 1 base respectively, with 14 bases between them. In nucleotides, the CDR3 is TGTGCCAGCAGCTTGGCATGGAACACTGAAGCTTTCTTT. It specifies CASSLAWNTEAFF.

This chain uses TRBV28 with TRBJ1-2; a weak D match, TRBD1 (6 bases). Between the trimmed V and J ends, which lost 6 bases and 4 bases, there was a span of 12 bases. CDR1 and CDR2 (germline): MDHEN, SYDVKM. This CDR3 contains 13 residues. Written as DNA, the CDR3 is TGTGCCAGCAGCAAAGACAGGTCCTATGGCTACACCTTC. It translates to CASSKDRSYGYTF.